These 9 T cell receptor beta chains originate from one sample sequenced in a study of T cell repertoires in cytomegalovirus infection. Using its own MiXCR run on the reads, TCRdb lists one record per CDR3 protein. The sample lists hundreds of thousands of distinct CDR3 sequences, about 24% occurring once. Sequencing input: CD8+ T cells from PBMCs. These receptors were collected from a human donor in good health (CMV status not recorded). Some clones in this sample may be carry-over from other donors' samples.

Many counts were recorded for this clonotype. Written as DNA, the CDR3 is TGTGCCAGTCCTGGTCTCGGGGACAGCAACTACAATGAGCAGTTCTTC. Translated: CASPGLGDSNYNEQFF. V and J are TRBV7-9 and TRBJ2-1, with 7 bases identical to TRBD1. CDR3 length: 16 amino acids. J was trimmed by 3 bases and V by 9 bases; bases with no gene match: 14. In germline, CDR1 is SEHNR, CDR2 FQNEAQ (reference sequence).

CDR3 protein: CASSTHVGNQPQHF. CDR3 nucleotide sequence: TGTGCCAGTAGCACCCATGTAGGCAATCAGCCCCAGCATTTT. The chain carries TRBV19 and TRBJ1-5; no reliable D call. The germline V gene encodes CDR1 LNHDA and CDR2 SQIVND (reference sequence). With 6 bases removed from V and 2 bases from J, the gap between germline ends came to 11 bases. There are 14 residues in the CDR3.

This rearrangement joins TRBV10-3 to TRBJ2-7, with 7 bases identical to TRBD1. CDR1 and CDR2 from the germline V gene are ENHRY and SYGVKD. J lost 3 bases, V lost 0 bases, and 5 bases had no gene match. The CDR3 runs 15 residues. CDR3: CAISESGHRGYEQYV. The CDR3 region has the DNA TGTGCCATCAGTGAGTCGGGGCACAGGGGCTACGAGCAGTACGTC.

V usage is TRBV15 and J usage is TRBJ1-1; the D is unclear. The V and J ends lost 1 base and 6 bases respectively, with 6 bases between them. The germline V gene encodes CDR1 LNHNV and CDR2 YYDKDF (reference sequence). The CDR3 spans 12 residues. The CDR3 DNA is TGTGCCACCAGCAGAGCTGAAGCTGAAGCTTTCTTT. It encodes CATSRAEAEAFF.

V usage is TRBV6-1 and J usage is TRBJ2-7; no clear D gene. The CDR3 contains 12 residues. V lost 1 base and J lost 2, with 3 bases in between. In germline, CDR1 is MNHNS, CDR2 SASEGT. CDR3 protein: CASSEGPYEQYF. CDR3 bases: TGTGCCAGCAGTGAAGGGCCCTACGAGCAGTACTTC.

This clonotype was seen ten or more times. V is TRBV12-3 or TRBV12-4 and J is TRBJ2-1; D is uncertain. V was shortened by 3 bases and J by 1 base, with 4 bases between the two germline ends. This CDR3 has 13 amino acids. The CDR3 nucleotides read TGTGCCAGCAGTTTTAGATCCTACAATGAGCAGTTCTTC. It codes for CASSFRSYNEQFF.

This chain uses TRBV2 with TRBJ2-2; TRBD1 agrees at 10 bases. This CDR3 spans 14 amino acids. The germline CDR1 and CDR2 sequences are SNHLY and FYNNEI. V gave up 10 bases and J gave up 4 bases; unmatched junction bases: 6. The CDR3 nucleotides are TGTGCCACCACCGGGACAGGGGTCACCGGGGAGCTGTTTTTT. As protein: CATTGTGVTGELFF.

This clonotype showed up just a few times. The chain carries TRBV29-1 and TRBJ1-2; D is perhaps TRBD1 (5 bases). This CDR3 comprises 11 residues. The V and J ends lost 8 bases and 5 bases respectively, with 12 bases between them. Germline CDR1 reads SQVTM; CDR2 reads ANQGSEA. The CDR3 sequence: CSLGGTYGYTF. In DNA, the CDR3 is TGCAGCCTGGGGGGAACTTATGGCTACACCTTC.

In its sample, this clonotype was seen a few times. The chain joins TRBV19 to TRBJ1-3, with unresolved D. There are 14 residues in the CDR3. Germline assignment: CDR1 LNHDA and CDR2 SQIVND (reference sequence). V was shortened by 9 bases and J by 0 bases, with 12 bases between the two germline ends. DNA for the CDR3: TGTGCCAGCCTAAGTGTGAGCTCTGGAAACACCATATATTTT. It translates to CASLSVSSGNTIYF.